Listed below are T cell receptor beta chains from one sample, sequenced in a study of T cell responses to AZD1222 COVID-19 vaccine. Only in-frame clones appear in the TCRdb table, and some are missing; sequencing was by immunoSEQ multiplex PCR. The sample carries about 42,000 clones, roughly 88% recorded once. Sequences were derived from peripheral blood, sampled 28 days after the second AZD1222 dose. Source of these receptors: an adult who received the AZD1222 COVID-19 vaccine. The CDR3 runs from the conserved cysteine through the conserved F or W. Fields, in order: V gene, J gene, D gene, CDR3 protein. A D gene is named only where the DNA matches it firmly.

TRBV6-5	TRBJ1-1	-	CASTQGGAMNTEAFF
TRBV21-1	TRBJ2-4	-	CASPGGRQGIHF
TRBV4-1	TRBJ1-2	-	CASSQEPANPANYGYTF
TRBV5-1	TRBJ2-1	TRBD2	CASSLAPGVAGLVEQFF
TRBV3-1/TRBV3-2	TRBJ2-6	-	CASSPVLSGANVLTF
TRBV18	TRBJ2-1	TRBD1	CASSTGQGSYNEQFF
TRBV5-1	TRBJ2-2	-	CASSLEPLNTGELFF
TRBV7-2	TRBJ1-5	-	CASSLVPNQPQHF
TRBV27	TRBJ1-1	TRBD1	CASCPGTAMNTEAFF
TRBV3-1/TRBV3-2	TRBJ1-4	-	CASSLGGLENEKLFF
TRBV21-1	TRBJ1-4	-	CASSKEEKLFF
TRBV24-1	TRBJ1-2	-	CATSDGTYSYGYTF
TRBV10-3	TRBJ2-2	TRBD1	CAIRHLDRADTGELFF
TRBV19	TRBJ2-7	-	CASSAASIGIVEQYF
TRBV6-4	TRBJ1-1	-	CASSRQVNTEAFF